Below, 6 T cell receptor beta chains from the same sample are listed, as sequenced in a study of shared clonotypes between healthy human individuals. Sequenced by immunoSEQ multiplex PCR; TCRdb stores in-frame clones only, minus some. The table records about 530,000 clones, approximately 95% of them present only once. Sequencing was carried out using naive CD4+ T cells sorted from blood. Subset meaning: CD45RA+ positively selected. Source of these receptors: a woman aged 25 to 39 in good health.

J is TRBJ2-1 and V is TRBV7-9, with 11 positions matching TRBD2. The CDR3 covers 16 residues. Germline lookup yields CDR1 SEHNR and CDR2 FQNEAQ (reference sequence). The V segment lost 8 bases and the J segment 3 bases; nucleotides outside the gene matches: 9. CDR3 in DNA: TGTGCCAGCCCGAGTGACCTAGCGGGAGGCTACAATGAGCAGTTCTTC. It encodes CASPSDLAGGYNEQFF.

The V gene is TRBV2, the J gene TRBJ2-1, with D possibly TRBD1 on 6 matching bases. V lost 5 bases, J lost 2 bases, and 10 bases lay in between. This CDR3 has 14 amino acids. Looked up from germline, CDR1 is SNHLY and CDR2 is FYNNEI. This CDR3 reads CASSPDSPYNEQFF. The CDR3, as DNA: TGTGCCAGCAGTCCGGACAGTCCCTACAATGAGCAGTTCTTC.

The J gene is TRBJ1-5, the V gene TRBV28; 7 positions agree with TRBD1. Germline loops: CDR1 MDHEN, CDR2 SYDVKM. The J segment lost 7 bases and the V segment lost 3 bases, leaving 9 bases of the junction unmatched. The CDR3 has 15 amino acids. The CDR3 DNA reads TGTGCCAGCAGTTTTAATCAGGGGGGGTCGCAGCCCCAGCATTTT. This gives the protein CASSFNQGGSQPQHF.

The rearrangement links TRBV5-4 to TRBJ2-4; D ambiguous. With 2 bases removed from V and 0 bases from J, the gap between germline ends came to 9 bases. This CDR3 is built from 15 residues. The germline gives CDR1 SGHNT, CDR2 YYREEE (reference sequence). CDR3 loop: CASSLKGLAKNIQYF. The CDR3 nucleotides are TGTGCCAGCAGCTTAAAAGGTCTAGCCAAAAACATTCAGTACTTC.

This chain joins TRBV28 and TRBJ2-1; tentatively, D is TRBD1 or TRBD2 (5 bases each). CDR1 is MDHEN and CDR2 is SYDVKM in the germline V gene. The V gene lost 3 bases and the J gene lost 0 bases, with 12 bases spanning the gap. This CDR3 contains 16 residues. Here the CDR3 DNA reads TGTGCCAGCAGTTTTTTTGGGGGAAGCTCCTACAATGAGCAGTTCTTC. It codes for CASSFFGGSSYNEQFF.

The V gene is TRBV27, the J gene TRBJ2-4, with D uncertain. This CDR3 contains 14 residues. Germline loops: CDR1 MNHEY, CDR2 SMNVEV (reference sequence). The germline V and J ends were trimmed by 7 bases and 1 base, with 11 bases remaining between them. The chain's CDR3 is CASKGRVAKNIQYF. CDR3 in DNA: TGTGCCAGCAAAGGCCGGGTGGCCAAAAACATTCAGTACTTC.